This paragraph reports one T cell receptor beta chain. This clonotype was detected only a few times. Its target antigen remains unknown. The input lacks base qualities; no much larger clone sits a single base away. The sample originates from a study of molecular identifiers for immune sequencing clone quantification (dated by TCRdb to the late 2010s). About the investigation overall: For a replicate experiment, the RNA from either approximately 20,000 or 100,000 naive CD8 T cells was divided into five aliquots, and four of those aliquots went on to sequencing. CD8 T cells were used in a methods study to benchmark molecular-identifier clustering-based TCR repertoire sequencing (MIDCIRS) and TCR RNA copy counting.

Libraries were constructed by PCR. Reads for this sample came from an Illumina HiSeq 4000. Bulk TCR libraries were prepared as previously described, using TCR primers listed in Table S5. Total RNA was purified with the Qiagen AllPrep DNA/RNA kit. Before any analysis, reads coming from multiple sequencing runs of the same library were combined into one pool. Per the source publication's procedure: Reads were retained only if their TCR constant sequence matched exactly, and those retained reads were trimmed to 150 nt and grouped according to their 12-nt molecular barcodes. Within each barcode group, reads were sub-clustered at a 15% Levenshtein threshold, and quality-weighted consensus sequences were built per RNA molecule. Non-functional sequences were removed, as were lower-count sequences one edit away from another. Based on a fit of two negative binomial distributions, barcode sub-clusters having less than 20% of the maximum read count were discarded. The public reads were reanalyzed by TCRdb: fastp trimming at Q25, MiXCR alignment, in-frame beta chains only. Every distinct CDR3 protein forms one entry, paired with its most common genes and DNA. The V and J calls and clone size come from TCRdb's table, not from the authors' own analysis. This sample holds just under 650,000 distinct CDR3 sequences; about 20% were observed only once. Roughly 0.9% of the sample is held by the ten biggest clonotypes.

General findings and caveats noted by the study authors: Identical TCR molecules sharing a barcode could cause highly expanded clone sizes to be underestimated. Modeling estimated around 3.2 recovered TCR RNA copies per cell, compared with 9.5 to 10 by digital PCR, which implies about 30% capture efficiency. The naive libraries included spiked-in Jurkat TCR RNA (10 copies' worth), and this RNA is not part of the donor repertoire. Spiked-in Jurkat TCR RNA equivalent to a single cell was reported to be detectable even among 850,000 to 1,000,000 naive CD8 T cells. When barcode sub-clustering was omitted, TCR diversity was inflated by chimeric consensus sequences, with chimeras reaching as high as 47%. Clones above 20 RNA copies held over 98% of molecules in CMV-specific effector cells but under 1% in naive cells.

Libraries of naive CD8 T cells were built from around 20,000 to 990,000 sorted cells, with 10%, 30% or 50% of the purified RNA used. Naive CD8 T cells were FACS-sorted as CD8+CD4-CCR7+CD45RA+ on a BD FACSAria II into RLT Plus buffer. Approximately eleven TCR copies' worth of Jurkat RNA were spiked into about 20,000-1,000,000 naive CD8 T cell samples to test detection sensitivity. Enrichment of CD8 T cells was performed with RosetteSep CD8+ T Cell Enrichment Cocktail and Ficoll-Paque, after which ACK red cell lysis was carried out. CDR1 and CDR2 were assigned from the germline V gene as LGHNA and YSLEER. The CDR3 holds 16 amino acids from the cysteine to the phenylalanine. Of the read, only the CDR3 DNA is kept; its 48 bases are in frame from base 1. Unmatched junction bases come to 8, with V trimmed by 1 base and J by 3 bases.

The clonotype comes from a human donor in good health. Some libraries in this study had Jurkat cell RNA spiked in. The rearranged segments are TRBV4-3 and TRBJ1-2, and 7 junctional nucleotides match TRBD1. Source material: naive CD8+ T cells from blood, with Jurkat cell RNA spiked in. The cell subset or site tag for this specimen amounts to: FACS-sorted CD8+CD4-CCR7+CD45RA+ naive T cells. DNA sequence: TGCGCCAGCAGCCAAGGGTTAGCGGGACAGTACTATGGCTACACCTTC. Its amino acids are CASSQGLAGQYYGYTF.